This T cell receptor beta chain was recorded in a study of blood T cell repertoires in COVID-19. Overall study context: Nucleic acid was either cDNA or gDNA, and it came from T cells, B-cell-depleted T cells, or PBMCs.

V was clipped by 0 bases and J by 0 bases, with 8 bases between them. Germline V CDR1 and CDR2: GTSNPN, SVGIG (reference sequence). The CDR3 has 14 amino acids. Sequencing was performed with immunoSEQ multiplex PCR; in TCRdb, only in-frame clones are kept and a portion is missing. The table shows over 35,000 clones, with around 85% occurring only once. This sequence was found in a man in his sixties with active or convalescent COVID-19. The chain is built from TRBV30 and TRBJ2-5, with D uncertain. The sequencing input was peripheral blood. CDR3 DNA: TGTGCCTGGAGTGTATCTACGTACCAAGAGACCCAGTACTTC. Its translation is CAWSVSTYQETQYF.